The text below deals with one TCR beta chain. These data originate in a study of CXCR3-negative and CXCR3-positive naive CD8 T cells. The CDR3 loop spans 16 amino acids. CDR1 is SGHVS, CDR2 FNYEAQ, per germline. The libraries of TRB cDNA were prepared using 5' RACE with UMI labels. TCRdb reworked the 5' RACE reads into one entry per CDR3 protein, no DNA. This specimen shows 6,500 to 9,500 distinct CDR3 sequences; the ten leading clones hold approximately 2.3%. The source material was naive CXCR3- CD8+ T cells from blood. Noted subset: CD45RO-CCR7+CD27+CD95- naive CD8+ T cells lacking CXCR3 (TNR3-). The genes are TRBV7-6 and TRBJ2-1; the D gene TCRdb calls, TRBD2, cannot be checked with no DNA. The sequence came from a human donor in good health. Some clones in this sample may be carry-over from other donors' samples. The CDR3 region is CASSLAVLAGANEQFF.